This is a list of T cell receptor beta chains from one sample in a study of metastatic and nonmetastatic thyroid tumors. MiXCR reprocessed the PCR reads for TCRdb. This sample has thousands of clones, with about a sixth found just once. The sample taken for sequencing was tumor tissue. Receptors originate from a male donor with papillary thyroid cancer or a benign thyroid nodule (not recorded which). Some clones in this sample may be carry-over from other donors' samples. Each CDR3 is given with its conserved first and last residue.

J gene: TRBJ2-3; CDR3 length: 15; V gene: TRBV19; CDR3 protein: CASSTTSGSTDTQYF
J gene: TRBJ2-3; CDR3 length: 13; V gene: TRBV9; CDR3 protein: CASSVTIENTQYF
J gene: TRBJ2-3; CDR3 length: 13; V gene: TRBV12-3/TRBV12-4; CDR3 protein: CASSDRAPDTQYF
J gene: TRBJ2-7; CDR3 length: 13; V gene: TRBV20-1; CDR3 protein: CSARGQTDYEQYF
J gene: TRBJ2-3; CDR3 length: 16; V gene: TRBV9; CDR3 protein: CVSSVTSGISTDTQYF
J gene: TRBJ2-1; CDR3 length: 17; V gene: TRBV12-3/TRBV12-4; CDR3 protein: CASSLARGRGIYNEQFF
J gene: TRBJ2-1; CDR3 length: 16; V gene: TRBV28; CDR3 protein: CASSSGIYEAYNEQFF
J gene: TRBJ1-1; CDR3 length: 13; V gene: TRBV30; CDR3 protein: CAWSVAQNTEAFF
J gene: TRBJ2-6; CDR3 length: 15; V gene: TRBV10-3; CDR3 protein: CAITGTASGANVLTF
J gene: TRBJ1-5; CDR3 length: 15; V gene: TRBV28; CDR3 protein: CASSSLQGSNQPQHF
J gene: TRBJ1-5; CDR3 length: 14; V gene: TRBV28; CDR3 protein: CASSFGASNQPQHF
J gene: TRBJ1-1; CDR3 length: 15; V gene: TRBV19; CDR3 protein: CASSSGATRVYEAFF
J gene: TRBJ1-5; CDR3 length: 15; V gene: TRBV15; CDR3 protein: CATSRSRQTNQPQHF
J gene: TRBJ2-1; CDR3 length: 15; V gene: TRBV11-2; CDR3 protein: CASQGQGVHRHEQFF
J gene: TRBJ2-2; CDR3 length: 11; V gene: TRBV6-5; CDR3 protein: CASSNTGELFF
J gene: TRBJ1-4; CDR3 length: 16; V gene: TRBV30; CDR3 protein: CAWRNRQGTANEKLFF
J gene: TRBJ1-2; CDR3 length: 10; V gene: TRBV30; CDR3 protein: CAWSDVGYAF
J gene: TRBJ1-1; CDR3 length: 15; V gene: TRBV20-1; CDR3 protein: CSANNPQGSTRGAFF
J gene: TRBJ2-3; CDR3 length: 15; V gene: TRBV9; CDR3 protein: CASSEDRVTPDTQYF
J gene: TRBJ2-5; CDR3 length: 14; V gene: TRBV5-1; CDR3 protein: CASSWSLNQETQYF
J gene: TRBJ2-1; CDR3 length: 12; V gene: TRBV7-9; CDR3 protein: CAAWTGMYEQFF
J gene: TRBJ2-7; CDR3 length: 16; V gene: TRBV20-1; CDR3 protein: CSARGGTSGGWNEQYF